Listed below are T cell receptor beta chains from one sample, sequenced in a study of early T cells in non-severe SARS-CoV-2 infection. TCRdb processed the 5' RACE reads anew with MiXCR; each CDR3 protein has one entry. The profile shows roughly 66,000 distinct CDR3 sequences, roughly 10% of them singletons. Sample: whole blood. Receptor source: an adult who was a healthcare worker with PCR-confirmed SARS-CoV-2 infection or an uninfected control (not recorded which). Each CDR3 is given with its conserved first and last residue. A D gene is named only where the DNA matches it firmly. For some rows the clone size is stated as once, few or many, or as a class when expanded; others skip it.

D: -; V: TRBV7-9; J: TRBJ2-1; size: few; DNA: TGTGCCAGCAGCTTCCCTGCAACCTACAATGAGCAGTTCTTC; CDR3: CASSFPATYNEQFF
D: -; V: TRBV2; J: TRBJ2-1; size: -; DNA: TGTGCCAGCAGTGGAGGCGCGGCGGTGGGTGAGCAGTTCTTC; CDR3: CASSGGAAVGEQFF
D: TRBD1; V: TRBV5-1; J: TRBJ2-7; size: -; DNA: TGCGCCAGCAGCCAAGGACAGGGGCCGGTCGAGCAGTACTTC; CDR3: CASSQGQGPVEQYF
D: -; V: TRBV6-5; J: TRBJ2-1; size: few; DNA: TGTGCCAGCAGTTACCCTGGATACCGGAATGAGCAGTTCTTC; CDR3: CASSYPGYRNEQFF
D: TRBD2; V: TRBV9; J: TRBJ2-1; size: many; DNA: TGTGCCAGCAGCGTGTCTCTAGCGGGGGCCGGAAATGAGCAGTTCTTC; CDR3: CASSVSLAGAGNEQFF
D: -; V: TRBV28; J: TRBJ2-7; size: few; DNA: TGTGCCAGCAGTCTTCCCACCTACGAGCAGTACTTC; CDR3: CASSLPTYEQYF
D: -; V: TRBV11-2; J: TRBJ2-3; size: many; DNA: TGTGCCAGCAGCTCCCAGGGGGGTCGCACAGATACGCAGTATTTT; CDR3: CASSSQGGRTDTQYF
D: TRBD1; V: TRBV20-1; J: TRBJ1-4; size: many; DNA: TGCAGTGCTAGAGATCTCCAGGGGGAGGCAACTAATGAAAAACTGTTTTTT; CDR3: CSARDLQGEATNEKLFF
D: -; V: TRBV12-5; J: TRBJ2-2; size: -; DNA: TGTGCTAGTGGTTCCCCCTCCGGGACGTGGCCTAGCACCGGGGAGCTGTTTTTT; CDR3: CASGSPSGTWPSTGELFF
D: -; V: TRBV6-1; J: TRBJ2-7; size: -; DNA: TGTGCCAGCAGTGAAGAAGGCAGGTCCCCCAGGGAGTACTTC; CDR3: CASSEEGRSPREYF
D: -; V: TRBV5-5; J: TRBJ1-1; size: few; DNA: TGTGCCAGCAGCTTAGATTTGTACACTGAAGCTTTCTTT; CDR3: CASSLDLYTEAFF
D: -; V: TRBV21-1; J: TRBJ2-2; size: many; DNA: TGTGCCAGCAGCAAACGGGTAGCGGGAGCCACCGGGGAGCTGTTTTTT; CDR3: CASSKRVAGATGELFF
D: -; V: TRBV20-1; J: TRBJ2-7; size: many; DNA: TGCAGTGCCAGGCGGGACAGCCGTTACGAGCAGTACTTC; CDR3: CSARRDSRYEQYF
D: -; V: TRBV9; J: TRBJ2-1; size: few; DNA: TGTGCCAGCGGCAGGAGGGGGGGAAATGAGCAGTTCTTC; CDR3: CASGRRGGNEQFF
D: -; V: TRBV5-1; J: TRBJ2-7; size: -; DNA: TGCGCCAGCAGCCCGCGGAGTGAAGCTAAAGGCGAGCAGTACTTC; CDR3: CASSPRSEAKGEQYF
D: -; V: TRBV29-1; J: TRBJ2-5; size: few; DNA: TGCAGCGTTGAAGGACAGCCCGTTCAGACCCAGTACTTC; CDR3: CSVEGQPVQTQYF
D: TRBD2; V: TRBV9; J: TRBJ2-3; size: -; DNA: TGTGTCAGCAGCGTAGGTAGCGGGACTACCACAGATACGCAGTATTTT; CDR3: CVSSVGSGTTTDTQYF
D: -; V: TRBV4-3; J: TRBJ2-3; size: -; DNA: TGCGCCAGCAGCCAAGACCTGGGAGCGAGGAGCGGAGTCACAGATACGCAGTATTTT; CDR3: CASSQDLGARSGVTDTQYF
D: -; V: TRBV3-1; J: TRBJ2-3; size: few; DNA: TGTGCCAGCAGCCAATATGAGGGATCCGTCACAGATACGCAGTATTTT; CDR3: CASSQYEGSVTDTQYF
D: -; V: TRBV5-1; J: TRBJ2-7; size: many; DNA: TGCGCCAGCAGGAGAGACGCCTACGAGCAGTACTTC; CDR3: CASRRDAYEQYF